This record covers a single T cell receptor beta chain. The repertoire was sequenced with immunoSEQ multiplex PCR; TCRdb's copy has only in-frame clones and lacks some. The sample holds some 60,000 clones, around 93% seen once. This sample is drawn from a study of T cell changes during pregnancy in multiple sclerosis. In germline, CDR1 is MNHEY, CDR2 SMNVEV (reference sequence). The CDR3 loop spans 13 amino acids. With 6 bases clipped from V and 7 bases from J, the junction kept 4 bases outside the gene matches. The V and J genes are TRBV27 and TRBJ2-7, with TRBD2 matching 12 bases. The sequences come from peripheral blood, collected in the second trimester of pregnancy. The source of this sequence is a female donor in good health, enrolled as a control in a pregnancy study. The CDR3 reads CASSLAGGNEQYF. CDR3 bases: TGTGCCAGCAGCCTAGCGGGAGGGAATGAGCAGTACTTC.